This section outlines one TCR beta chain sequence together with its context. The CDR3 is made up of 15 amino acids. Germline V gene sequence: CDR1 SNHLY, CDR2 FYNNEI. Trimming left V 1 base short and J 0 bases short, with 6 bases between. Tumor samples were obtained before definitive surgery or chemotherapy. This entry is derived from a study of high-grade serous ovarian cancer treatment subgroups. Repertoires were generated with immunoSEQ multiplex PCR, while TCRdb's copy carries only in-frame clones and drops some. Of approximately 8,900 clones listed, around 85% are singletons. The chain is built from TRBV2 and TRBJ2-2; D is possibly TRBD1 (6 bases). Material: tumor tissue. This sequence was found in a human donor with high-grade serous ovarian cancer. The CDR3 loop reads CASSEGTANTGELFF. The CDR3 DNA reads TGTGCCAGCAGTGAAGGGACAGCGAACACCGGGGAGCTGTTTTTT.